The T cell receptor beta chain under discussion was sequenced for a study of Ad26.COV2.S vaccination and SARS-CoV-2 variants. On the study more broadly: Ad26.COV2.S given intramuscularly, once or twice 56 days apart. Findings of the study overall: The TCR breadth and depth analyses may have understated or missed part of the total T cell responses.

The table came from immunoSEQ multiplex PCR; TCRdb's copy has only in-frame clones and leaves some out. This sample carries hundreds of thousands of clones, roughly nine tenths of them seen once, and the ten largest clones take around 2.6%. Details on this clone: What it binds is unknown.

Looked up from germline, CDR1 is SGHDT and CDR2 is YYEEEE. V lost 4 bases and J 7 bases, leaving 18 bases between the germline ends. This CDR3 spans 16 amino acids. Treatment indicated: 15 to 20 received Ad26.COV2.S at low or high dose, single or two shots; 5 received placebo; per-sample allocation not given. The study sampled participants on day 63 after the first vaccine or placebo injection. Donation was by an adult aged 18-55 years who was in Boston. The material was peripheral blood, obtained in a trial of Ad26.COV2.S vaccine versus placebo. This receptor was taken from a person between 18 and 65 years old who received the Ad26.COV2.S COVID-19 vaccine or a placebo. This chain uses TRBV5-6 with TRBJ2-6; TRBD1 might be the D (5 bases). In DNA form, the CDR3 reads TGTGCCAGCAGCAAAGGACACCTCCGCAGAGCCAACGTCCTGACTTTC. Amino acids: CASSKGHLRRANVLTF.